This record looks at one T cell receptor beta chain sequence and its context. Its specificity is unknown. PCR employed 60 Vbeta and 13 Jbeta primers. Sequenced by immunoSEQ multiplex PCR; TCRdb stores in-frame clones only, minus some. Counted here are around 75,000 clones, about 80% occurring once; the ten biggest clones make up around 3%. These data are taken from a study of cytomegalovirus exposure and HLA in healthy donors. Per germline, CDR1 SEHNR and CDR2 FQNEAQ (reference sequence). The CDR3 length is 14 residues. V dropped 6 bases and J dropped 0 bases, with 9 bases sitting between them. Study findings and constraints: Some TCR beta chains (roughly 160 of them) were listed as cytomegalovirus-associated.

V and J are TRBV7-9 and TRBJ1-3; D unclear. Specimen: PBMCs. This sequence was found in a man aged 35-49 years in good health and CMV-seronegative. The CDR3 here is CASRFTSSGNTIYF. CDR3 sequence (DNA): TGTGCCAGCAGATTCACGAGCTCTGGAAACACCATATATTTT.